By share, the clone carrying this T cell receptor beta chain counts as medium-sized. Antigen specificity is unknown. Trimming left V 3 bases short and J 0 bases short, with 12 bases between. CDR3 length equals 16 residues. Germline assignment: CDR1 SGHKS and CDR2 YYEKEE (reference sequence). The entry originates in a study of T and B cells in COVID-19 patients. Whole-study findings and limits: Exclusive to the recovered cohort were roughly 2,000 TCR clusters, roughly 34 of them with low generation probability. Sorted SARS-CoV-2-responsive or tetramer+ T cells and CD4+, regulatory and CD8+ subsets were not yet sequenced. Clonality of TRB repertoires was high in active COVID-19; recovery brought above-healthy diversity and richness.

Each TRB amplification used roughly 220-550 ng of genomic DNA from blood. BIOMED2 TRB-A/B primer pools were used in multiplex TRB PCR. One entry per CDR3 protein, called by TCRdb with MiXCR from the multiplex PCR reads. The sample records over a thousand distinct CDR3 sequences, about 22% being singletons. Specimen: blood. This sequence joins TRBV5-5 and TRBJ1-4; D uncertain. This TCR derives from a human donor with active COVID-19. This chain's CDR3 is CASSWGQASTNEKLFF. The DNA for the CDR3 is TGTGCCAGCAGCTGGGGTCAGGCCTCAACTAATGAAAAACTGTTTTTT.